Sequencing of this TCR beta chain was carried out in a study of Graves' ophthalmopathy and Graves' hyperthyroidism. Whole-study context: The authors collected peripheral blood at initial diagnosis, before any treatment.

Additional autoimmune diseases, uncontrolled infections, pregnancy or lactation disqualified patients. Amplification of TCR beta CDR3 regions used RNA transcripts. The workflow started with a first-round RT-PCR run with HTBI primers and then moved on to a second-round multiplex PCR. TCRdb recomputed calls from the multiplex PCR reads with MiXCR, one row per CDR3 protein. The sample includes hundreds of thousands of distinct CDR3 sequences, about a fifth of them seen just once. This receptor was obtained from a woman under 30 with stable Graves' hyperthyroidism. Some clones in this sample may be carry-over from other donors' samples. The sequenced material came from peripheral blood.

The CDR3 loop reads CASSYWTGRATEAFF. The CDR3, as DNA: TGTGCCAGCAGTTACTGGACAGGGCGGGCCACTGAAGCTTTCTTT. This rearrangement joins TRBV6-5 to TRBJ1-1; 8 nucleotides match TRBD1. This CDR3 contains 15 residues. The ends lost 1 base at V and 4 bases at J; junction bases unmatched: 5. The germline gives CDR1 MNHEY, CDR2 SVGAGI.